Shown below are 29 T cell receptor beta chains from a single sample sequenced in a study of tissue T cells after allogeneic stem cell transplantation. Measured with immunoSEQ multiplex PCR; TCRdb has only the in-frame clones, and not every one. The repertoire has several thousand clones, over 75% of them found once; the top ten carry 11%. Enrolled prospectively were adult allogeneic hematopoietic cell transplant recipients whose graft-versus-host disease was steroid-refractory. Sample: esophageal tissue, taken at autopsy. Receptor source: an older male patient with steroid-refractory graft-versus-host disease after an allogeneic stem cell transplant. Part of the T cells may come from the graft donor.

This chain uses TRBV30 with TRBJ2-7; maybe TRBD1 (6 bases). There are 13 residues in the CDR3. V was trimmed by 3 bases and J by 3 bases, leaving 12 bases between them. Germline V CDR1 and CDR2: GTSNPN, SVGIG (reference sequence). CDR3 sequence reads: CAWRSQGSYEQYF. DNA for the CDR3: TGTGCCTGGAGGAGCCAGGGGAGCTACGAGCAGTACTTC.

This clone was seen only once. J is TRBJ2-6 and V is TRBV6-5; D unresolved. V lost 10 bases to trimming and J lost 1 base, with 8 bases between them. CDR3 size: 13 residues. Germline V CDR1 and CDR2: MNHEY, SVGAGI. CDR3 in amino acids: CATQESGANVLTF. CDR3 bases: TGTGCCACCCAAGAATCTGGGGCCAACGTCCTGACTTTC.

The DNA for the CDR3 is TGCGCCAGCAGCTTGGGACAGGGGTTTACTGAAGCTTTCTTT. It yields the protein CASSLGQGFTEAFF. J is TRBJ1-1 and V is TRBV5-1, with TRBD1 matching over 8 bases. Germline assignment: CDR1 SGHRS and CDR2 YFSETQ. The CDR3 extends over 14 amino acids. The V segment lost 0 bases and the J segment 5 bases; nucleotides outside the gene matches: 3.

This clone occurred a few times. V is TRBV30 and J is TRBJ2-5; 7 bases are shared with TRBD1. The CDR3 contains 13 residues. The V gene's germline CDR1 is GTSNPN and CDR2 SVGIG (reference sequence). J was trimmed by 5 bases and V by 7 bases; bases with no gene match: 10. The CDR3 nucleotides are TGTGCCTTCCTCCAAAAGGGGGCTGAGACCCAGTACTTC. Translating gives CAFLQKGAETQYF.

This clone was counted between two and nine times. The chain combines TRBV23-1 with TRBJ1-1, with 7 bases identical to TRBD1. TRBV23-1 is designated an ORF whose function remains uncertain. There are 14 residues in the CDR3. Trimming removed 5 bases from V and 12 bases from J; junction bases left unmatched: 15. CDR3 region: CASSSLSPGQPTFF. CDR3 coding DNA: TGCGCCAGCAGTTCACTTTCGCCGGGACAGCCCACTTTCTTT.

The CDR3 sequence is CASSTYSGGDTGELFF. CDR3 bases: TGTGCCAGTAGTACTTATAGCGGGGGGGACACCGGGGAGCTGTTTTTT. The genes are TRBV19 and TRBJ2-2; the match to TRBD2 covers 11 bases. The CDR3 length is 16 residues. V lost 4 bases, J lost 3 bases, and 4 bases stayed unmatched. CDR1 and CDR2 from the germline V gene are LNHDA and SQIVND (reference sequence).

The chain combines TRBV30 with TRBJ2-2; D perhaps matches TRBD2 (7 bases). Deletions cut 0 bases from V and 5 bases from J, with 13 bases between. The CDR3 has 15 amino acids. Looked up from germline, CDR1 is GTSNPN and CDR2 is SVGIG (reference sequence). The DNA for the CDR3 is TGTGCCTGGAGTGTTAGGGGGGGACTTACCGGGGAGCTGTTTTTT. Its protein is CAWSVRGGLTGELFF.

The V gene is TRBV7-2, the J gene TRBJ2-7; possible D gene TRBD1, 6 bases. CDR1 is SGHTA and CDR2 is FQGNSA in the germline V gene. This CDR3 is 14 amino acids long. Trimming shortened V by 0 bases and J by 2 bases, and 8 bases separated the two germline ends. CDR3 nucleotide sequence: TGTGCCAGCAGCTTAGCGGACAGTACCTACGAGCAGTACTTC. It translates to CASSLADSTYEQYF.

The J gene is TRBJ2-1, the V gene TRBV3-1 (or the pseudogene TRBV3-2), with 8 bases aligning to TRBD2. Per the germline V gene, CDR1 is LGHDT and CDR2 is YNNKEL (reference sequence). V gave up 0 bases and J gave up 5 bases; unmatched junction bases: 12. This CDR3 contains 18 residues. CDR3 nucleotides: TGTGCCAGCAGCCAAGAGTTCCCCGGGGGGGCCCAGGACAATGAGCAGTTCTTC. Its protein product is CASSQEFPGGAQDNEQFF.

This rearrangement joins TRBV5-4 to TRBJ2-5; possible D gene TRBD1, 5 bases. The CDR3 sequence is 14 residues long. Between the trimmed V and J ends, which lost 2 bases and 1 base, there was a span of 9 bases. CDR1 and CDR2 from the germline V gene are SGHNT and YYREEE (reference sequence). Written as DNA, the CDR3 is TGTGCCAGCAGCTTTGCAGGGTCCCAAGAGACCCAGTACTTC. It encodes CASSFAGSQETQYF.

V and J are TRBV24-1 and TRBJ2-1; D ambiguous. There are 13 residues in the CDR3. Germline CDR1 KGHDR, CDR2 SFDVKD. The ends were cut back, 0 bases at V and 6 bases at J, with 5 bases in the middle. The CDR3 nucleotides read TGTGCCACCAGTGATTTGCTCAGCAATGAGCAGTTCTTC. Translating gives CATSDLLSNEQFF.

The CDR3 loop reads CSVRGLSTNYGYTF. The CDR3 DNA is TGCAGCGTGAGGGGTTTGAGTACTAACTATGGCTACACCTTC. V usage is TRBV29-1 and J usage is TRBJ1-2; D is perhaps TRBD1 (5 bases). Per the germline V gene, CDR1 is SQVTM and CDR2 is ANQGSEA. Trimming took 6 bases from V and 0 from J, leaving 14 bases between them. There are 14 residues in the CDR3.

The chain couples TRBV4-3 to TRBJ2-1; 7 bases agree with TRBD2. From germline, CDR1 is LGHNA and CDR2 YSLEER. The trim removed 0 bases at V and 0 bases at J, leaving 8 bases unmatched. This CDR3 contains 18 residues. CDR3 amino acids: CASSQDRYGGSSYNEQFF. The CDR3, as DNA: TGCGCCAGCAGCCAAGATAGGTACGGCGGGAGCTCCTACAATGAGCAGTTCTTC.

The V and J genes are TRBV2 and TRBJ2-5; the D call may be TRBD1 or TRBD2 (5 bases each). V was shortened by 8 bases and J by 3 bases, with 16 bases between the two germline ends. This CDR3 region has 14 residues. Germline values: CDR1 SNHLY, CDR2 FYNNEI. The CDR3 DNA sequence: TGTGCCAGCGGTTCCGGGACGAACAAAGAGACCCAGTACTTC. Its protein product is CASGSGTNKETQYF.

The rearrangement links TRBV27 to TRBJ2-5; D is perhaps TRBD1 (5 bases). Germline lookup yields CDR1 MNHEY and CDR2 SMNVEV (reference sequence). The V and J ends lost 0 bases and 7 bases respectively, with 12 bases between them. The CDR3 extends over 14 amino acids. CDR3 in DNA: TGTGCCAGCAGTTTATCGCAAGGGGTTGGGACCCAGTACTTC. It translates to CASSLSQGVGTQYF.

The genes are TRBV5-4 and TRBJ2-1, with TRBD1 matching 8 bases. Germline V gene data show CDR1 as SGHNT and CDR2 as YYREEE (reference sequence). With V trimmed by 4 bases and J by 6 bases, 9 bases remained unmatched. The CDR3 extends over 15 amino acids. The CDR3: CASSIRDRIGNEQFF. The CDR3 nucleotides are TGTGCCAGCAGCATCCGGGACAGGATAGGCAATGAGCAGTTCTTC.

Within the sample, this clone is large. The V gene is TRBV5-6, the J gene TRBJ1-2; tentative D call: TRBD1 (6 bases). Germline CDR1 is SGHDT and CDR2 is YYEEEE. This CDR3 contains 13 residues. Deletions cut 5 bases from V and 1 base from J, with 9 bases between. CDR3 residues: CASRDSNNYGYTF. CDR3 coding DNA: TGTGCCAGCAGGGACAGCAATAACTATGGCTACACCTTC.

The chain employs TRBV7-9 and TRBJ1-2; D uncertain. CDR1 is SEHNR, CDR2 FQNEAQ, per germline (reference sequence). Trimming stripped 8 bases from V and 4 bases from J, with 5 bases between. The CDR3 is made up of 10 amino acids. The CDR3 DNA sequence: TGTGCCAGCGCCAGCTATGGCTACACCTTC. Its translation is CASASYGYTF.

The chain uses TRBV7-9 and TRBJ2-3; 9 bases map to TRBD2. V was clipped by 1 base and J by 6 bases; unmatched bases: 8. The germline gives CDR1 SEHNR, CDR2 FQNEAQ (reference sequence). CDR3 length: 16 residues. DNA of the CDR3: TGTGCCAGCAGCTTAGACGGAGACGGACTAGCGGATACGCAGTATTTT. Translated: CASSLDGDGLADTQYF.

The CDR3 spells CASSRPGAYEQYF. The CDR3 DNA reads as TGTGCCAGCAGTAGGCCGGGGGCCTACGAGCAGTACTTC. This chain uses TRBV28 with TRBJ2-7; D possibly corresponds to TRBD2 (6 bases). Germline lookup yields CDR1 MDHEN and CDR2 SYDVKM. The CDR3 spans 13 residues. V gave up 5 bases and J gave up 2 bases, with 10 bases separating them.

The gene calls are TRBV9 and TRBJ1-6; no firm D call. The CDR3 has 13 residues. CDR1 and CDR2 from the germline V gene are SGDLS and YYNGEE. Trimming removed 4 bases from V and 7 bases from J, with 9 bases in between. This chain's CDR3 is CASSPFDNSPLHF. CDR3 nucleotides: TGTGCCAGCAGCCCTTTCGACAATTCACCCCTCCACTTT. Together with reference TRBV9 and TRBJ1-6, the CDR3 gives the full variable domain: DSGVTQTPKHLITATGQRVTLRCSPRSGDLSVYWYQQSLDQGLQFLIQYYNGEERAKGNILERFSAQQFPDLHSELNLSSLELGDSALYFCASSPFDNSPLHFGNGTRLTVT.

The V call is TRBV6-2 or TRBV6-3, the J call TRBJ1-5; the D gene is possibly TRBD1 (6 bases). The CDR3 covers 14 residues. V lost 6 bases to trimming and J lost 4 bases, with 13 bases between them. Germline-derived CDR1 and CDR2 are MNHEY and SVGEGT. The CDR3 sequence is CASSLKQGNQPQHF. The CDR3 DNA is TGTGCCAGCAGCCTCAAACAGGGAAATCAGCCCCAGCATTTT.

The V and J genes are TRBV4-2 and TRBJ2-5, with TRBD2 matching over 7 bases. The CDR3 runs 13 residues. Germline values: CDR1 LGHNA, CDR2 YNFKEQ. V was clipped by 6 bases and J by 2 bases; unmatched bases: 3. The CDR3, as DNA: TGTGCCAGCAGTCGGGACTATCAAGAGACCCAGTACTTC. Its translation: CASSRDYQETQYF.

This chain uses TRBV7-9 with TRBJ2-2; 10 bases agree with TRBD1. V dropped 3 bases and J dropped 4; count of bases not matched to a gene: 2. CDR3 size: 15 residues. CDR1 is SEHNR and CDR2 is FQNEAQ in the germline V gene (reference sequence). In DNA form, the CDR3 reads TGTGCCAGCAGCTTCTGGACAGGGGGCACCGGGGAGCTGTTTTTT. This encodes CASSFWTGGTGELFF. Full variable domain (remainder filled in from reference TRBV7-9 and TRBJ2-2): DTGVSQNPRHKITKRGQNVTFRCDPISEHNRLYWYRQTLGQGPEFLTYFQNEAQLEKSRLLSDRFSAERPKGSFSTLEIQRTEQGDSAMYLCASSFWTGGTGELFFGEGSRLTVL.

CDR3 region: CASRNEKLFF. DNA of the CDR3: TGTGCCAGCAGAAATGAAAAACTGTTTTTT. The chain is built from TRBV28 and TRBJ1-4; D is ambiguous. CDR3 length: 10 residues. Trimming shortened V by 6 bases and J by 5 bases, and 1 base separated the two germline ends. Germline CDR1 is MDHEN and CDR2 is SYDVKM. Drawing the rest from reference TRBV28 and TRBJ1-4, the complete variable domain is DVKVTQSSRYLVKRTGEKVFLECVQDMDHENMFWYRQDPGLGLRLIYFSYDVKMKEKGDIPEGYSVSREKKERFSLILESASTNQTSMYLCASRNEKLFFGSGTQLSVL.

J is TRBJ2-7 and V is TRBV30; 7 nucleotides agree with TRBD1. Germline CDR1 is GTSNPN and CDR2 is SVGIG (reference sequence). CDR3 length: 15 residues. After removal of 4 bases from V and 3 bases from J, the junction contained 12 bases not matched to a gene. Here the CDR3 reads CAWKQTGTAYYEQYF. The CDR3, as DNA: TGTGCCTGGAAACAGACCGGGACAGCGTACTACGAGCAGTACTTC.

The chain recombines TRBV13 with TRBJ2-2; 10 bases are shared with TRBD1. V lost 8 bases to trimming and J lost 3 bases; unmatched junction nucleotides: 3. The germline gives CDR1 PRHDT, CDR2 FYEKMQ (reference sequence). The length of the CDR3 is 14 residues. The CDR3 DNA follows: TGTGCCAGCTGGGACAGGGGTTACACCGGGGAGCTGTTTTTT. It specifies CASWDRGYTGELFF.

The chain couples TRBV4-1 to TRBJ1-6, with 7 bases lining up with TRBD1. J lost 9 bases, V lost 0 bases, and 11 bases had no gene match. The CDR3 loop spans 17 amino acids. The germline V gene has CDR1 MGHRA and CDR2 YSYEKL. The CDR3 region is CASSQDERGGNGSPLHF. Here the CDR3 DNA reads TGCGCCAGCAGCCAAGATGAAAGAGGGGGCAATGGTTCACCCCTCCACTTT.

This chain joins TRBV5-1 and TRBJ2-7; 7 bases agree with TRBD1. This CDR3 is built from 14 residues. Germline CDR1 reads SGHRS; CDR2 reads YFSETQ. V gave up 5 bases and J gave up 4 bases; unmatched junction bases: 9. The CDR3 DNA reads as TGCGCCAGCAGGCCCGAGGGACAGTTATACGAGCAGTACTTC. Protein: CASRPEGQLYEQYF.